Sequencing of this TCR beta chain was carried out in a study of T-cell reconstitution after alpha-beta-depleted transplantation in children. Germline CDR1 reads SGHTA; CDR2 reads FQGTGA. The CDR3 sequence is 15 residues long. Worth noting for this clonotype: Its specificity is not known. The junction and the germline gene differ at one end; a read error may be behind it.

A TCRbeta library incorporating unique molecular identifiers was prepared. TCRdb re-analysed the PCR reads in MiXCR, keeping a single row per CDR3 protein. The sample carries about 870,000 distinct CDR3 sequences, roughly 16% recorded once. Whole-study results and caveats: In patients about two months after transplant, alpha-beta T cells reportedly arose from several hundred expanded graft clones.

This receptor was obtained from a male patient aged 10 to 17 who had a stem cell transplant for acute lymphoblastic leukemia, so the T cells may come from the graft donor. Material: PBMCs, mostly from graft donor cells, obtained 360 days after TCRalphabeta/CD19-depleted stem cell transplant. J is TRBJ2-7 and V is TRBV7-3; possibly TRBD1 for D (5 bases). The CDR3 DNA is TGTGCCAGCACCTTAATGCCAGGGCTCTCCTACGAGCAGTACTTC. Translating gives CASTLMPGLSYEQYF. Variable domain in full (rest from reference TRBV7-3 and TRBJ2-7): GAGVSQTPSNKVTEKGKYVELRCDPISGHTALYWYRQSLGQGPEFLIYFQGTGAADDSGLPNDRFFAVRPEGSVSTLKIQRTERGDSAVYLCASTLMPGLSYEQYFGPGTRLTVT.